This passage covers 14 T cell receptor beta chains from one sample sequenced in a study of blood T cell repertoires in COVID-19. The assay was immunoSEQ multiplex PCR, and TCRdb's table has in-frame clones only and misses some. In the table there are roughly 120,000 clones, approximately 87% of which are singletons. Sequencing was carried out using peripheral blood. Receptors originate from a woman between 45 and 60 years old with acute or convalescent COVID-19.

This clone was seen only once. The rearrangement links TRBV30 to TRBJ1-1; 8 bases line up with TRBD1. The V gene end was trimmed by 2 bases and the J gene end by 0 bases; junction bases not matched to a gene: 8. The CDR3 covers 16 residues. Germline V gene data show CDR1 as GTSNPN and CDR2 as SVGIG (reference sequence). CDR3 sequence reads: CAWSSGTGVMNTEAFF. CDR3 coding DNA: TGTGCCTGGAGTTCCGGGACAGGCGTAATGAACACTGAAGCTTTCTTT.

The V call is TRBV13, the J call TRBJ2-3; TRBD2 matches 12 bases. CDR1 and CDR2 (germline): PRHDT, FYEKMQ (reference sequence). The ends lost 5 bases at V and 5 bases at J; junction bases unmatched: 14. The CDR3 contains 18 residues. Here the CDR3 DNA reads TGTGCCAGCAGCACTCTAGCGGGAGGGCTTCGAAGGATAGATACGCAGTATTTT. It yields the protein CASSTLAGGLRRIDTQYF.

The sample holds one count of this clone. This rearrangement joins TRBV2 to TRBJ2-7; 10 nucleotides align to TRBD1. The CDR3 has 14 amino acids. V shed 4 bases and J 3 bases; nucleotides not matched to a gene: 3. Germline lookup yields CDR1 SNHLY and CDR2 FYNNEI. The CDR3 here is CASSGQGAIYEQYF. CDR3 coding DNA: TGTGCCAGCAGTGGACAGGGGGCGATCTACGAGCAGTACTTC.

V gene TRBV6-4 combines with J gene TRBJ1-5; D uncertain. From germline, CDR1 is MRHNA and CDR2 SNTAGT. The V and J ends lost 5 bases and 0 bases respectively, with 17 bases between them. There are 17 residues in the CDR3. CDR3 DNA: TGTGCCAGCAGTCGGATGACAATACCTAATAGCAATCAGCCCCAGCATTTT. Protein sequence: CASSRMTIPNSNQPQHF.

The chain employs TRBV4-1 and TRBJ1-2, with 8 bases aligning to TRBD1. Trimming took 0 bases from V and 3 from J; bases not matched to a gene: 6. Germline V gene data show CDR1 as MGHRA and CDR2 as YSYEKL. The CDR3 runs 16 residues. The CDR3 bases are TGCGCCAGCAGCCAAGAAGCAGGGGGCGCCGACTATGGCTACACCTTC. Protein sequence: CASSQEAGGADYGYTF.

This clone came up once. V is TRBV7-2 and J is TRBJ2-3, with a weak D call TRBD2 (6 bases). CDR1 and CDR2 from the germline V gene are SGHTA and FQGNSA. The CDR3 loop spans 14 amino acids. V gave up 9 bases and J gave up 1 base, with 14 bases separating them. CDR3 protein: CASRGSRGTDTQYF. The CDR3 DNA sequence: TGTGCCAGTCGGGGGTCCCGGGGCACAGATACGCAGTATTTT.

The table lists this clone with a few counts. V and J are TRBV14 and TRBJ2-3, with 7 nucleotides matching TRBD1. CDR1 is SGHDN, CDR2 FVKESK, per germline. This CDR3 is built from 15 residues. V lost 8 bases, J lost 7 bases, and 15 bases stayed unmatched. The CDR3 DNA reads as TGTGCCAGCTCCCGATGGGGACAGAAAGGAAATACGCAGTATTTT. The encoded protein is CASSRWGQKGNTQYF.

The chain couples TRBV19 to TRBJ2-7; possibly TRBD1 for D (6 bases). The CDR3 has 17 amino acids. Germline CDR1 reads LNHDA; CDR2 reads SQIVND (reference sequence). V lost 5 bases and J 1 base, leaving 21 bases between the germline ends. Written as DNA, the CDR3 is TGTGCCAGTAGTCCCGTAGGCCTGGACAGCCAATCCTACGAGCAGTACTTC. This translates into CASSPVGLDSQSYEQYF.

The chain couples TRBV6-5 to TRBJ2-7, with a tentative D call TRBD2 (6 bases). Germline lookup yields CDR1 MNHEY and CDR2 SVGAGI. Deletions cut 7 bases from V and 3 bases from J, with 7 bases between. The CDR3 runs 11 residues. In nucleotides, the CDR3 is TGTGCCAGCACTAGCGACTACGAGCAGTACTTC. It is translated as CASTSDYEQYF.

The rearrangement links TRBV6-5 to TRBJ2-5; D might be TRBD1 (5 bases). Germline CDR1 MNHEY, CDR2 SVGAGI. V lost 6 bases, J lost 1 base, and 12 bases lay in between. The CDR3 length is 14 residues. CDR3 bases: TGTGCCAGCAGGCAACAGACAGCCCAAGAGACCCAGTACTTC. Its protein is CASRQQTAQETQYF.

CDR3 nucleotides: TGTGCCAGCAGTTTGTTCGGGGGGGTCTCCACAGATACGCAGTATTTT. The encoded protein is CASSLFGGVSTDTQYF. The genes are TRBV27 and TRBJ2-3, with 8 bases matching TRBD2. CDR1 and CDR2 from the germline V gene are MNHEY and SMNVEV (reference sequence). After removal of 3 bases from V and 2 bases from J, the junction contained 7 bases not matched to a gene. The CDR3 is 16 residues long.

The chain recombines TRBV27 with TRBJ1-1; D may be TRBD1 (5 bases). Looked up from germline, CDR1 is MNHEY and CDR2 is SMNVEV (reference sequence). CDR3 size: 14 residues. Trimming took 5 bases from V and 4 from J, leaving 14 bases between them. Written as DNA, the CDR3 is TGTGCCAGCAGTGAACCCAGGGCCACCACTGAAGCTTTCTTT. Translated, it gives CASSEPRATTEAFF.

The chain carries TRBV27 and TRBJ2-2; 10 bases line up with TRBD1. Per the germline V gene, CDR1 is MNHEY and CDR2 is SMNVEV (reference sequence). This CDR3 has 16 amino acids. After removal of 2 bases from V and 4 bases from J, the junction contained 4 bases not matched to a gene. CDR3: CASSLLRDRGTGELFF. Written as DNA, the CDR3 is TGTGCCAGCAGTTTACTCCGGGACAGGGGCACCGGGGAGCTGTTTTTT.

V usage is TRBV24-1 and J usage is TRBJ1-5; unclear D gene. Germline V gene data show CDR1 as KGHDR and CDR2 as SFDVKD. This CDR3 is 14 amino acids long. V lost 5 bases and J lost 5, with 12 bases in between. This chain's CDR3 is CATSARSWDQPQHF. The CDR3 DNA reads TGTGCCACCAGTGCACGGAGCTGGGATCAGCCCCAGCATTTT.